These T cell receptor beta chains were read from a single sample in a study of HIV-infected patients and healthy controls. TCRdb re-called the 5' RACE reads through MiXCR, storing one row per CDR3 protein. The table includes 5,300 or so distinct CDR3 sequences, 8.5% to 10% detected once. The sample consisted of blood, taken during antiretroviral therapy. All receptors come from an adult with HIV infection. CDR3s include the opening cysteine and the closing phenylalanine or tryptophan.

V,CDR3
TRBV20-1,CSALPDSYGYTF
TRBV7-8,CASSPPRKDEQYF
TRBV28,CASSLSGNTGELFF
TRBV5-1,CASSPTPGLAGQREQYF
TRBV29-1,CSVESGTRAQYF
TRBV11-2,CASSLGVGSYSGNTIYF
TRBV12-3/TRBV12-4,CASSLGREQPQHF
TRBV2,CASSEAHSGGETQYF
TRBV6-2/TRBV6-3,CASSPGFPQHF
TRBV23-1,CASSWAGAQHF
TRBV12-3/TRBV12-4,CASSLGPHYGELFF
TRBV12-3/TRBV12-4,CASSLRETQYF
TRBV19,CASSEGTRRYEQYF
TRBV28,CASRKLAGPNEKLFF
TRBV20-1,CSARNRGLQPQHF
TRBV28,CASSGKDRDRALRDTEAFF
TRBV7-3,CASSLGLAGTDTQYF
TRBV12-3/TRBV12-4,CASSPRQEQETQYF
TRBV28,CASSFDLGAGYEQFF
TRBV13,CASSSVQGEQYF
TRBV28,CASSLPTNEKLFF
TRBV10-3,CAIRGTGELFF
TRBV12-3/TRBV12-4,CASKPGFSWTQYF
TRBV30,CAWSRGQGRETQYF
TRBV5-1,CASREVGNSEKLFF
TRBV28,CASRRLGRDRVFLKSTGELFF
TRBV5-6,CASRDGTERGNEQFF
TRBV9,CASSDTGYEQYF
TRBV4-1,CASSQEPEGYEQYF
TRBV3-1,CASSRAQADTQYF
TRBV19,CASNRGGAVNEAFF
TRBV7-9,CASSLGGLATATDTQYF
TRBV27,CASSPGATDTQYF
TRBV18,CASSPIGQVNEKLFF
TRBV4-1,CASRMASGEHYEQYF
TRBV28,CASTHGGGATKQFF
TRBV5-1,CASSLAGDRDQPQHF
TRBV12-3/TRBV12-4,CASSPGREGGELFF
TRBV19,CASSGARDRVGTDTQYF
TRBV20-1,CSARVNSPLHF
TRBV27,CASSPTSAGEQYF
TRBV20-1,CSARLGTPGRQETQYF
TRBV28,CASSPGQAGNTIYF
TRBV6-4,CASSDSGRDTQYF
TRBV10-2,CATRQGSREKLFF
TRBV28,CASSPWTVMNTEAFF
TRBV6-5,CASSYLSRLGTDTQYF
TRBV12-3/TRBV12-4,CASSSHTYNEQFF
TRBV3-1,CASSLDRVALNEQFF
TRBV11-3,CASSPRAGVGNEQFF
TRBV29-1,CSALLPSLSYNEQFF
TRBV11-3,CASSLEGDEQYF
TRBV6-5,CASSYSRDGKDTQYF
TRBV5-6,CASSWGTVNEQFF